These T cell receptor beta chains were read from a single sample in a study of shared clonotypes between healthy human individuals. The protocol was immunoSEQ multiplex PCR, while the TCRdb copy is restricted to in-frame clones and leaves out a portion. The repertoire includes about 380,000 clones, 96% of them detected once, and less than 0.35% sits in the top ten. Sequences were obtained from memory CD8+ T cells sorted from blood. All receptors come from a man under 40 in good health. The CDR3 runs from the conserved cysteine through the conserved F or W. Each record gives: CDR3 DNA, CDR3 protein, D gene, V gene, J gene. The D gene is left open where the match is weak.

CDR3nt: TGTGCCAGCAGTTTTGCCGGTCAGGATGGCTACACCTTC
CDR3aa: CASSFAGQDGYTF
d_gene: NA
v_gene: TRBV27
j_gene: TRBJ1-2

CDR3nt: TGCAGCGTTCGTGAGGTCGAGTATGGCTACACCTTC
CDR3aa: CSVREVEYGYTF
d_gene: NA
v_gene: TRBV29-1
j_gene: TRBJ1-2

CDR3nt: TGTGCCAGCAGCTCAAGTCAAGCGGGACTGGACGAGCAGTACTTC
CDR3aa: CASSSSQAGLDEQYF
d_gene: TRBD2
v_gene: TRBV14
j_gene: TRBJ2-7

CDR3nt: TGTGCCAGCAGCTCCGGGGGGACTAGCGAGAGCACAGATACGCAGTATTTT
CDR3aa: CASSSGGTSESTDTQYF
d_gene: TRBD2
v_gene: TRBV7-3
j_gene: TRBJ2-3

CDR3nt: TGCGCCAGCAGCTTACCAGAGAGCTCCTACGAGCAGTACTTC
CDR3aa: CASSLPESSYEQYF
d_gene: NA
v_gene: TRBV5-1
j_gene: TRBJ2-7

CDR3nt: TGTGCCAGCTCACCAGGTTGGACAGGGGTAACGAGCAATCAGCCCCAGCATTTT
CDR3aa: CASSPGWTGVTSNQPQHF
d_gene: TRBD1
v_gene: TRBV18
j_gene: TRBJ1-5

CDR3nt: TGTGCCAGCAGCTTAGAAGGACACAGCTCCTACAATGAGCAGTTCTTC
CDR3aa: CASSLEGHSSYNEQFF
d_gene: NA
v_gene: TRBV11-2
j_gene: TRBJ2-1

CDR3nt: TGTGCCACCTTACTCCGGGACGGGGGCACCGGGGGCTACACCTTC
CDR3aa: CATLLRDGGTGGYTF
d_gene: NA
v_gene: TRBV6-5
j_gene: TRBJ1-2

CDR3nt: TGTGCCAGCAGAGTCGACAGGGGGCCTTATGGCTACACCTTC
CDR3aa: CASRVDRGPYGYTF
d_gene: TRBD1
v_gene: TRBV28
j_gene: TRBJ1-2

CDR3nt: TGTGCCAGCAGACCCTCGGGTTCTGAGACCCAGTACTTC
CDR3aa: CASRPSGSETQYF
d_gene: NA
v_gene: TRBV5-5
j_gene: TRBJ2-5

CDR3nt: TGTGCCAGCAGCAGTACAGATACGCAGTATTTT
CDR3aa: CASSSTDTQYF
d_gene: NA
v_gene: TRBV7-2
j_gene: TRBJ2-3

CDR3nt: TGTGCCACCGGGACTAACAGGCAAGAGACCCAGTACTTC
CDR3aa: CATGTNRQETQYF
d_gene: TRBD2
v_gene: TRBV10-3
j_gene: TRBJ2-5

CDR3nt: TGTGCCAGCAGTTTGGGTCGGGAGCCATCCCTCTACGAGCAGTACTTC
CDR3aa: CASSLGREPSLYEQYF
d_gene: NA
v_gene: TRBV28
j_gene: TRBJ2-7

CDR3nt: TGTGCCAGCAGCCCTGGTAGGGTCTATGGCTACACCTTC
CDR3aa: CASSPGRVYGYTF
d_gene: NA
v_gene: TRBV28
j_gene: TRBJ1-2

CDR3nt: TGTGCCAGTAGACCCAGGGGAGAAGAAGGTCAGCCCCAGCATTTT
CDR3aa: CASRPRGEEGQPQHF
d_gene: NA
v_gene: TRBV19
j_gene: TRBJ1-5

CDR3nt: TGTGCCAGCAGCTTAGGGCCACTTAACACTGAAGCTTTCTTT
CDR3aa: CASSLGPLNTEAFF
d_gene: NA
v_gene: TRBV11-2
j_gene: TRBJ1-1

CDR3nt: TGTGCCAGCAGCTTGAGGCCGGACACTAACTATGGCTACACCTTC
CDR3aa: CASSLRPDTNYGYTF
d_gene: NA
v_gene: TRBV5-5
j_gene: TRBJ1-2

CDR3nt: TGTGCCAGCAGCTCCGAAGGGGGGACCGGGGAGCTGTTTTTT
CDR3aa: CASSSEGGTGELFF
d_gene: NA
v_gene: TRBV11-3
j_gene: TRBJ2-2

CDR3nt: TGCGCCAGCAGCCATCCACCCGGGACAGGGAGTGGGAATCAGCCCCAGCATTTT
CDR3aa: CASSHPPGTGSGNQPQHF
d_gene: TRBD1
v_gene: TRBV4-1
j_gene: TRBJ1-5

CDR3nt: TGTGCCAGTAGTATCGACTATAGCAATCAGCCCCAGCATTTT
CDR3aa: CASSIDYSNQPQHF
d_gene: NA
v_gene: TRBV19
j_gene: TRBJ1-5